A selection of T cell receptor beta chains follows, all from one sample in a study of shared clonotypes between healthy human individuals. The method was immunoSEQ multiplex PCR; TCRdb's version includes in-frame clones alone and lacks a portion of them. The top ten clones hold roughly 1.2% of a sample with nearly 2 million clones, about 95% of them seen once. Sequencing used naive CD8+ T cells sorted from blood. All receptors derive from a man aged 18 to 30 in good health. The CDR3 runs from the conserved cysteine through the conserved F or W. A D gene is named only where the DNA matches it firmly. Clone size is not always given. Where it is, it says once, few, many or a class for expanded clones.

TRBD1 TRBJ2-5 - TRBV25-1 CASSETGEETQYF TGTGCCAGCAGTGAAACAGGGGAAGAGACCCAGTACTTC
- TRBJ2-5 - TRBV6-1 CASSDLSRTLQETQYF TGTGCCAGCAGTGATTTATCCCGGACACTACAAGAGACCCAGTACTTC
TRBD2 TRBJ2-5 - TRBV14 CASSQVGGLAAETQYF TGTGCCAGCAGCCAAGTCGGGGGACTAGCGGCTGAGACCCAGTACTTC
- TRBJ2-7 - TRBV27 CASSPEQGRYEQYF TGTGCCAGCAGTCCAGAACAGGGGAGGTACGAGCAGTACTTC
TRBD1 TRBJ2-3 - TRBV11-2 CASSLAWTGGGTDTQYF TGTGCCAGCAGCTTAGCGTGGACAGGGGGTGGCACAGATACGCAGTATTTT
- TRBJ1-1 - TRBV5-6 CASGGTSSTEAFF TGTGCCAGCGGCGGGACTTCGTCCACTGAAGCTTTCTTT
TRBD2 TRBJ2-7 - TRBV28 CASSLTSGGYEQYF TGTGCCAGCAGTTTAACTAGCGGGGGCTACGAGCAGTACTTC
TRBD2 TRBJ2-7 - TRBV11-2 CASSPEWGGSLYEQYF TGTGCCAGCAGCCCAGAGTGGGGCGGGAGTCTCTACGAGCAGTACTTC
- TRBJ1-1 - TRBV10-3 CAAQEGTEAFF TGTGCCGCCCAGGAGGGGACTGAAGCTTTCTTT
TRBD2 TRBJ2-1 - TRBV6-5 CATRSGSSYNEQFF TGTGCCACCAGAAGCGGGAGTTCCTACAATGAGCAGTTCTTC
- TRBJ2-2 - TRBV5-4 CASSLPANTGELFF TGTGCCAGCAGCTTGCCGGCGAACACCGGGGAGCTGTTTTTT
- TRBJ2-7 - TRBV5-5 CASSLFPEGYEQYF TGTGCCAGCAGCTTGTTCCCGGAAGGCTACGAGCAGTACTTC
- TRBJ1-2 once TRBV4-3 CASSQDPQSNYGYTF TGCGCCAGCAGCCAAGATCCCCAGTCTAACTATGGCTACACCTTC
TRBD2 TRBJ2-1 - TRBV10-1 CASSESPGLAYNEQFF TGCGCCAGCAGTGAGTCTCCGGGACTAGCATACAATGAGCAGTTCTTC
- TRBJ1-6 - TRBV7-2 CASRFTGADNSPLHF TGTGCCAGCAGGTTCACGGGGGCCGATAATTCACCCCTCCACTTT
- TRBJ2-7 - TRBV7-9 CASVLGRNEQYF TGTGCCAGCGTCCTGGGGCGGAACGAGCAGTACTTC
- TRBJ2-7 - TRBV5-1 CASSMTGVVYEQYF TGCGCCAGCAGCATGACAGGTGTTGTCTACGAGCAGTACTTC
TRBD1 TRBJ2-7 - TRBV5-5 CASSLILGTGIYEQYF TGTGCCAGCAGCTTGATTCTCGGGACAGGGATCTACGAGCAGTACTTC
TRBD2 TRBJ2-3 - TRBV28 CASSLGLAGASTDTQYF TGTGCCAGCAGTTTAGGGCTAGCGGGGGCAAGCACAGATACGCAGTATTTT
- TRBJ1-4 - TRBV7-6 CASSFGGVNEKLFF TGTGCCAGCAGCTTTGGAGGGGTTAATGAAAAACTGTTTTTT
- TRBJ1-6 - TRBV19 CASSIARGSNSPLHF TGTGCCAGTAGTATAGCGAGGGGTTCGAATTCACCCCTCCACTTT
- TRBJ2-2 - TRBV6-5 CASSWAGETGELFF TGTGCCAGCAGTTGGGCAGGGGAGACTGGGGAGCTGTTTTTT
- TRBJ2-7 - TRBV14 CASSQGDARWTYEQYF TGTGCCAGCAGCCAAGGCGATGCCCGGTGGACCTACGAGCAGTACTTC
TRBD1 TRBJ1-2 - TRBV19 CASRGQGGYGYTF TGTGCCAGTCGAGGACAGGGAGGCTATGGCTACACCTTC
- TRBJ1-1 - TRBV27 CASNPDGRRTEAFF TGTGCCAGCAACCCGGACGGGCGACGAACTGAAGCTTTCTTT
TRBD1 TRBJ1-1 - TRBV4-3 CASSQEQGAPREAFF TGCGCCAGCAGCCAAGAACAGGGGGCGCCTCGTGAAGCTTTCTTT